Sequencing of this TCR beta chain was carried out in a study of OX40 agonist ivuxolimab in advanced cancers. General observations from the study: Partial responders at 0.1-3.0 mg/kg showed near-lowest clonal expansion.

V lost 1 base and J 6 bases, leaving 16 bases between the germline ends. Per the germline V gene, CDR1 is LGHNA and CDR2 is YNFKEQ. This CDR3 region has 16 residues. Method: immunoSEQ multiplex PCR; TCRdb's copy keeps in-frame clones and lacks some. The sample has more than 50,000 clones; approximately 87% are singletons. Points on this clone: Its specificity is not known.

This clonotype was sampled from an adult with an advanced solid tumor such as melanoma, head and neck, liver or kidney cancer. The chain combines TRBV4-2 with TRBJ2-1; weak D call: TRBD2 (6 bases). Sequencing used CD4+ or CD8+ T cells sorted from blood, obtained in a trial of the OX40 agonist ivuxolimab. CDR3 in amino acids: CASSQASGVLSNEQFF. The CDR3 region has the DNA TGTGCCAGCAGCCAAGCCTCGGGAGTCCTTTCCAATGAGCAGTTCTTC.